This T cell receptor beta chain was found in a study of chemoradiotherapy in HPV16-positive cancers (dated 2022 in TCRdb). The study in broad terms: Candidate HPV-specific T-cell clones and common TCR motifs were defined through functional T-cell assays on cells from a couple of HPV16-positive patients. The study asked whether T-cell immunity to the HPV oncoproteins E6 and E7 changes during chemoradiotherapy and whether this immunity affects survival. The candidate HPV-specific TCRs and motifs were then tracked in TCR repertoires from 86 patients with HPV-related cancers. Broader findings and caveats from the paper: The functional definition of HPV-specific T cells came from only a couple of HPV16-positive patients, and the survival association was reported for HPV16-positive patients. Expansion of candidate HPV-specific clones and E7-related TCR motifs was observed in the tumor microenvironment during treatment, whereas no such expansion was observed for non-HPV-specific T cells. Improved recurrence-free survival in HPV16-positive patients was associated with expansion of HPV-responsive T cells during chemoradiotherapy.

CDR1 is given as SGHTA and CDR2 as FQGNSA, both from the germline V gene. V loses 6 bases of germline sequence and J loses 2 bases, and the interval between the two ends is 11 bases. The CDR3 sequence holds 13 residues, the cysteine and phenylalanine included. Kept here is only the CDR3 DNA, which spans 39 bases and is read in frame from base 1. This clone showed up just a few times. Its recognized antigen is unknown. One base away there is no much larger clone; base qualities are not given. Repertoires were sampled repeatedly over the course of chemoradiotherapy, so clonal expansion could be followed in the tumor microenvironment. Library preparation was by the immunoSEQ multiplex PCR assay. Sourced from immuneACCESS, this table was stored by TCRdb with only in-frame sequences that have V and J called. A share of the clones is absent; for the studies checked, an unresolved V gene accounts for under half, and the remainder has no known explanation. Here the sample has fewer than 6,500 clones; around 80% occur a single time. 9% to 9.5% of the sample rests with the top ten.

The specimen comprised tumor tissue, sampled from a patient who underwent chemoradiotherapy. The clonotype was recovered from a human donor with HPV-associated anogenital cancer. The chain uses TRBV7-2 and TRBJ2-7, with the D gene too uncertain to name. The DNA is TGTGCCAGCAGTCCCGACAACACCTACGAGCAGTACTTC. It encodes CASSPDNTYEQYF.